The 17 T cell receptor beta chains below all came from one sample that was sequenced in a study of response to subunit inactivated influenza vaccine. TCRdb analysed the RT-PCR reads with MiXCR anew, one entry per CDR3 protein. The sample carries fewer than 650,000 distinct CDR3 sequences, 10% to 15% recorded once. The specimen was PBMCs from blood, collected about 6 weeks after vaccination. Every receptor here comes from a man between 50 and 59 years old who received an inactivated influenza vaccine.

This chain connects TRBV7-9 to TRBJ1-4; tentatively, D is TRBD1 (5 bases). Germline CDR1 reads SEHNR; CDR2 reads FQNEAQ (reference sequence). Trimming cost V 5 bases and J 8 bases, with 15 bases left between them. This CDR3 comprises 14 residues. The CDR3 DNA reads as TGTGCCAGCAGCACGGGACTCCCTGGGGAAAAACTGTTTTTT. This encodes CASSTGLPGEKLFF.

V usage is TRBV6-5 and J usage is TRBJ2-2; tentatively, D is TRBD2 (6 bases). V was clipped by 4 bases and J by 4 bases, with 7 bases between them. The CDR3 is 13 residues long. Germline CDR1 is MNHEY and CDR2 is SVGAGI. Written as DNA, the CDR3 is TGTGCCAGCAGTTTCGGGAGCACCGGGGAGCTGTTTTTT. Translation gives CASSFGSTGELFF.

This clonotype was observed a few times. V usage is TRBV6-5 and J usage is TRBJ1-1, with 8 bases identical to TRBD1. The CDR3 is made up of 15 amino acids. Looked up from germline, CDR1 is MNHEY and CDR2 is SVGAGI. V trimming: 0 bases; J trimming: 5 bases; junction bases outside the gene matches: 5. The CDR3 DNA reads as TGTGCCAGCAGTTACTCACTCAGGGGGCGAACTGAAGCTTTCTTT. It encodes CASSYSLRGRTEAFF.

The rearrangement uses TRBV12-3 or TRBV12-4 and TRBJ1-5; no definite D call. This CDR3 has 13 amino acids. Trimming left V 0 bases short and J 7 bases short, with 7 bases between. The CDR3 loop is CASSLAIGQPQHF. The CDR3 DNA is TGTGCCAGCAGTTTAGCCATTGGGCAGCCCCAGCATTTT.

This clonotype has only a few counts. The rearrangement joins TRBV27 to TRBJ1-5; no reliable D call. The germline gives CDR1 MNHEY, CDR2 SMNVEV (reference sequence). V lost 3 bases and J 7 bases, leaving 10 bases between the germline ends. This CDR3 region has 13 residues. The CDR3 coding sequence is TGTGCCAGCAGTTTTTTAACCGGGCAGCCCCAGCATTTT. It translates to CASSFLTGQPQHF.

A few counts support this clonotype. The V call is TRBV6-1, the J call TRBJ2-2; D gene ambiguous. The ends were cut back, 5 bases at V and 2 bases at J, with 9 bases in the middle. This CDR3 comprises 14 residues. Germline loops: CDR1 MNHNS, CDR2 SASEGT. DNA of the CDR3: TGTGCCAGCAGTAGGGCCTTCAACACCGGGGAGCTGTTTTTT. It specifies CASSRAFNTGELFF.

This chain connects TRBV6-6 to TRBJ2-5; D remains unclear. V lost 6 bases to trimming and J lost 2 bases, with 10 bases between them. Germline lookup yields CDR1 MNHNY and CDR2 SVGAGI (reference sequence). This CDR3 is 13 amino acids long. CDR3 amino acids: CASRPPAQETQYF. CDR3 DNA sequence: TGTGCCAGCAGACCGCCGGCACAAGAGACCCAGTACTTC.

The sample holds a few counts of this clonotype. The chain couples TRBV12-3 or TRBV12-4 to TRBJ1-1, with D hard to call. The CDR3 length is 14 residues. V lost 0 bases, J lost 1 base, and 6 bases lay in between. The CDR3 DNA sequence: TGTGCCAGCAGTTTAGCGCAGTGGAACACTGAAGCTTTCTTT. It encodes CASSLAQWNTEAFF.

The chain couples TRBV13 to TRBJ2-4; possibly TRBD1 for D (5 bases). Germline V gene lookup returns CDR1 PRHDT and CDR2 FYEKMQ (reference sequence). The CDR3 runs 15 residues. Trimming removed 1 base at V and 6 bases at J, with 13 bases between. CDR3 protein: CASSLEGRAGNIQYF. CDR3 bases: TGTGCCAGCAGCTTAGAGGGCAGGGCAGGAAACATTCAGTACTTC.

The chain combines TRBV20-1 with TRBJ2-5, with D perhaps TRBD2 (5 bases). Germline V lookup: CDR1 DFQATT, CDR2 SNEGSKA (reference sequence). The CDR3 is 14 amino acids. V was clipped by 3 bases and J by 5 bases, with 16 bases between them. The CDR3 sequence is CSASRKVLGETQYF. The DNA of the CDR3 is TGCAGTGCTAGTCGGAAGGTACTAGGGGAGACCCAGTACTTC.

V and J are TRBV5-1 and TRBJ2-7; a possible D gene is TRBD1 (6 bases). The germline gives CDR1 SGHRS, CDR2 YFSETQ. V was clipped by 4 bases and J by 3 bases, with 14 bases between them. The CDR3 is 14 amino acids. The CDR3 sequence: CASSRSDRSYEQYF. The CDR3 coding sequence is TGCGCCAGCAGCCGGTCCGACAGGAGCTACGAGCAGTACTTC.

This sequence joins TRBV20-1 and TRBJ1-2, with a tentative D call TRBD1 (6 bases). Trimming removed 3 bases at V and 1 base at J, with 18 bases between. Germline assignment: CDR1 DFQATT and CDR2 SNEGSKA (reference sequence). The CDR3 covers 16 residues. The CDR3 coding sequence is TGCAGTGCTAGGGGGAGACCGGGACATCATAACTATGGCTACACCTTC. It codes for CSARGRPGHHNYGYTF.

This clonotype was counted a few times. The chain employs TRBV5-1 and TRBJ2-5; D is tentatively TRBD1 or TRBD2 (5 bases each). V lost 3 bases and J 0 bases, leaving 12 bases between the germline ends. The CDR3 runs 15 residues. Germline loops: CDR1 SGHRS, CDR2 YFSETQ. This chain's CDR3 is CASSSLGRNQETQYF. The DNA for the CDR3 is TGCGCCAGCAGCTCCCTGGGACGTAACCAAGAGACCCAGTACTTC.

The rearrangement links TRBV24-1 to TRBJ2-7; either TRBD1 or TRBD2 may supply D (5 bases each). V was cut by 0 bases and J by 7 bases, with 6 bases left in between. The CDR3 loop spans 12 amino acids. Germline values: CDR1 KGHDR, CDR2 SFDVKD. CDR3 region: CATSDLGGEQYF. In nucleotides, the CDR3 is TGTGCCACCAGTGATTTGGGGGGTGAGCAGTACTTC.

The chain uses TRBV10-3 and TRBJ2-3, with D perhaps matching TRBD1 (7 bases). CDR1 and CDR2 from the germline V gene are ENHRY and SYGVKD. V was cut by 2 bases and J by 7 bases, with 13 bases left in between. This CDR3 spans 14 amino acids. The CDR3 here is CAISETDRDYTQYF. The CDR3 DNA reads TGTGCCATCAGTGAGACCGACAGGGACTATACGCAGTATTTT.

Worth noting for this clonotype: The junction departs from germline at one end; a sequencing error may be responsible. The chain carries TRBV12-3 or TRBV12-4 and TRBJ2-3; D is undetermined. The CDR3 is made up of 11 amino acids. For the CDR3, the DNA is TGTGCCAGCAGTCCTCTAGATACGCGGTATTTT. Translation: CASSPLDTRYF.

This clonotype was seen many times. This sequence joins TRBV12-3 or TRBV12-4 and TRBJ2-7; 7 nucleotides agree with TRBD1. The CDR3 is 13 amino acids. Trimming removed 6 bases from V and 4 bases from J; junction bases left unmatched: 6. DNA for the CDR3: TGTGCCAGCAGCTGGGACAGACTATACGAGCAGTACTTC. It codes for CASSWDRLYEQYF.